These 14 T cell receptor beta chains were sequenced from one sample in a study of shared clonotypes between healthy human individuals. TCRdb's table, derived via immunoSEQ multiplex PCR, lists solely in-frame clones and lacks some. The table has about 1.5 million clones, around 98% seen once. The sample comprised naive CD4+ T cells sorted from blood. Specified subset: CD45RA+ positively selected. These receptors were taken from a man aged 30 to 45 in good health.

CDR3 coding DNA: TGTGCCAGCAGCTTAGAGCGTTCTAGCACAGATACGCAGTATTTT. It yields the protein CASSLERSSTDTQYF. The V and J genes are TRBV7-2 and TRBJ2-3; D gene unclear. The germline gives CDR1 SGHTA, CDR2 FQGNSA. This CDR3 has 15 residues. With 1 base removed from V and 0 bases from J, the gap between germline ends came to 8 bases. Together with reference TRBV7-2 and TRBJ2-3, the CDR3 gives the full variable domain: GAGVSQSPSNKVTEKGKDVELRCDPISGHTALYWYRQSLGQGLEFLIYFQGNSAPDKSGLPSDRFSAERTGGSVSTLTIQRTQQEDSAVYLCASSLERSSTDTQYFGPGTRLTVL.

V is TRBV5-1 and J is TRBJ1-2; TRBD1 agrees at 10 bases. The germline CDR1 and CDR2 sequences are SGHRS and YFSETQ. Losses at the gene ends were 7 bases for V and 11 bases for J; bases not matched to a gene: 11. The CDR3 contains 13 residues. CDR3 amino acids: CASRPVGTGEYTF. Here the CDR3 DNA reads TGCGCCAGCCGACCAGTGGGGACAGGGGAGTACACCTTC.

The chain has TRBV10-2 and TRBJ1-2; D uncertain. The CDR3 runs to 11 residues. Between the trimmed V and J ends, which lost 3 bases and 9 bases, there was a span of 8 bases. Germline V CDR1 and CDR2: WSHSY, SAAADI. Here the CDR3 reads CASSDQVSYTF. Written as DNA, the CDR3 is TGCGCCAGCAGTGACCAGGTTAGCTACACCTTC.

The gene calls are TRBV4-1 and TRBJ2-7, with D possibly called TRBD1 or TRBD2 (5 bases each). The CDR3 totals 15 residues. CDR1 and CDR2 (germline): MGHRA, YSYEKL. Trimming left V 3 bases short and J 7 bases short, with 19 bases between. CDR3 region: CASSHYGGPIREQYF. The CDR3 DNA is TGCGCCAGCAGCCATTATGGGGGACCGATCCGGGAGCAGTACTTC.

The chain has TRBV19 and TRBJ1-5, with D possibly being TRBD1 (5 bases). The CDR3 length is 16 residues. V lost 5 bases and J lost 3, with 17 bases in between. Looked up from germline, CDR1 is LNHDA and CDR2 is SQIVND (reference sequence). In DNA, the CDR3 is TGTGCCAGTAGTCCGTCACGACAGACCTACAATCAGCCCCAGCATTTT. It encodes CASSPSRQTYNQPQHF.

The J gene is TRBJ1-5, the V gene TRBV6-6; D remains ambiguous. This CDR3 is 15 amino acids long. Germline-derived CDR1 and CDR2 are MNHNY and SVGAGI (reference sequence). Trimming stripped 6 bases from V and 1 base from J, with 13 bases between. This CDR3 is CASRPEARSNQPQHF. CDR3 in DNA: TGTGCCAGCAGACCAGAGGCAAGGAGCAATCAGCCCCAGCATTTT.

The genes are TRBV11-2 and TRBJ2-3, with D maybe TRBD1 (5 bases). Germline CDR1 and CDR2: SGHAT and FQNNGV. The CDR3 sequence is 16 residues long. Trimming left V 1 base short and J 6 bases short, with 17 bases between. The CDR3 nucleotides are TGTGCCAGCAGCTTAGTAAGGGGTACCCTGGTTGATACGCAGTATTTT. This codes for CASSLVRGTLVDTQYF.

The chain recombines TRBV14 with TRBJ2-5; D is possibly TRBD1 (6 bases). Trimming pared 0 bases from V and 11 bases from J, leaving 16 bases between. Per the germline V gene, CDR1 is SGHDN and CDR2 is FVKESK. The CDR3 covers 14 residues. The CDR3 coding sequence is TGTGCCAGCAGCCAAGATCTGACAGGTGATAGACAGTACTTC. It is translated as CASSQDLTGDRQYF.

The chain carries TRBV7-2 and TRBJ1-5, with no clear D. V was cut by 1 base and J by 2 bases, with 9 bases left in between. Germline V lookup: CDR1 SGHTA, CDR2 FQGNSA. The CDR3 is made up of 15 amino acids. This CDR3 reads CASSLGEWGNQPQHF. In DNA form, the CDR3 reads TGTGCCAGCAGCTTAGGGGAATGGGGCAATCAGCCCCAGCATTTT.

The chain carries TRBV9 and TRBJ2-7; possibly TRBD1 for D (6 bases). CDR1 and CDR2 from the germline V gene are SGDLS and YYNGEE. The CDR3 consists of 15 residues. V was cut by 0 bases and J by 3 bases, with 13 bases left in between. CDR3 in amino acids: CASSVAGVPYYEQYF. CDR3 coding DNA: TGTGCCAGCAGCGTAGCAGGGGTCCCTTACTACGAGCAGTACTTC.

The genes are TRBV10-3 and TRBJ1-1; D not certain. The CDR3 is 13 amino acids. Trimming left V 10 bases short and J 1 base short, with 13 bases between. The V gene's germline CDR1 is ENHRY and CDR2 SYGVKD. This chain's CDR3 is CATQGPENTEAFF. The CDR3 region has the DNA TGTGCCACCCAAGGGCCGGAGAACACTGAAGCTTTCTTT.

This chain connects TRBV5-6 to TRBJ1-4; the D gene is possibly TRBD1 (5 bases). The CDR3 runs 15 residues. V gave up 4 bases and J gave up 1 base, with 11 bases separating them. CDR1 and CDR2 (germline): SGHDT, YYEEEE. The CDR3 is CASSPDGGTNEKLFF. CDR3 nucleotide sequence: TGTGCCAGCAGCCCTGACGGGGGAACTAATGAAAAACTGTTTTTT.

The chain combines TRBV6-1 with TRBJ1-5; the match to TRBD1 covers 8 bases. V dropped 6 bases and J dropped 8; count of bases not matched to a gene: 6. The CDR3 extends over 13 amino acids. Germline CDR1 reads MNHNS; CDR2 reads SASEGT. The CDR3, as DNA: TGTGCCAGCAGACACAGGGGGGGAAAGCCCCAGCATTTT. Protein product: CASRHRGGKPQHF.

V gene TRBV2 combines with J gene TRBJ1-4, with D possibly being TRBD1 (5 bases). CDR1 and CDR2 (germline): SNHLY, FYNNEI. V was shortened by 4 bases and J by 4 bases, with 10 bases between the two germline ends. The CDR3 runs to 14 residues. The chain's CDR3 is CASSGGSYNEKLFF. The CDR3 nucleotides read TGTGCCAGCAGTGGGGGGTCCTATAATGAAAAACTGTTTTTT.